A selection of T cell receptor beta chains follows, all from one sample in a study of blood T cell repertoires in COVID-19. TCRdb keeps only in-frame clones here, not all; method: immunoSEQ multiplex PCR. The sample carries almost 250,000 clones, approximately 85% recorded once. The material sequenced was PBMCs or T cells enriched from blood (not recorded which). All receptors come from a woman between 45 and 65 years old with acute COVID-19. Both conserved end residues are part of each CDR3. A D gene is named only where the DNA matches it firmly. Not all rows give a size; the values are once, few, many and, for expanded clones, a class.

d_gene	v_gene	abundance	j_gene	CDR3aa	CDR3nt
NA	TRBV7-6	NA	TRBJ2-2	CASSLRSTNTGELFF	TGTGCCAGCAGCTTACGCAGTACCAACACCGGGGAGCTGTTTTTT
TRBD2	TRBV2	NA	TRBJ2-3	CASRVPSGGASGTDTQYF	TGTGCCAGCAGGGTTCCTAGCGGGGGGGCCTCGGGCACAGATACGCAGTATTTT
NA	TRBV20-1	NA	TRBJ1-1	CSAGRGPEAFF	TGCAGTGCTGGGAGGGGCCCTGAAGCTTTCTTT
NA	TRBV28	NA	TRBJ1-2	CASRWGRANYGYTF	TGTGCCAGCAGGTGGGGGAGGGCTAACTATGGCTACACCTTC
TRBD2	TRBV5-4	NA	TRBJ2-7	CASRPGTSGVSGEQYF	TGTGCCAGCAGACCTGGGACTAGCGGGGTATCAGGCGAGCAGTACTTC
NA	TRBV7-8	NA	TRBJ2-2	CASSLALSGTGELFF	TGTGCCAGCAGCTTAGCGCTTTCGGGAACCGGGGAGCTGTTTTTT
NA	TRBV24-1	NA	TRBJ1-2	CATSEAGDYGYTF	TGTGCCACCAGTGAGGCAGGGGACTATGGCTACACCTTC
TRBD1	TRBV5-6	NA	TRBJ1-6	CASSLKQGVRNSPLHF	TGTGCCAGCAGCTTAAAACAGGGGGTAAGGAATTCACCCCTCCACTTT
TRBD1	TRBV7-8	NA	TRBJ2-7	CASSRRQGGYEQYF	TGTGCCAGCAGCCGGCGACAGGGGGGTTACGAGCAGTACTTC
TRBD1	TRBV5-1	NA	TRBJ1-2	CASSPGPGQGYGYTF	TGCGCCAGCAGCCCCGGCCCGGGACAGGGTTATGGCTACACCTTC
TRBD2	TRBV11-2	NA	TRBJ2-1	CASSLMGTSGGHNEQFF	TGTGCCAGCAGCTTAATGGGGACTAGCGGGGGTCACAATGAGCAGTTCTTC
NA	TRBV6-4	NA	TRBJ2-2	CASSESLAMNTGELFF	TGTGCCAGCAGTGAGTCGCTAGCCATGAACACCGGGGAGCTGTTTTTT
NA	TRBV7-9	few	TRBJ1-1	CASRVKGELTEAFF	TGTGCCAGCAGAGTAAAAGGAGAACTCACTGAAGCTTTCTTT
NA	TRBV5-4	once	TRBJ1-1	CASSLAPQGNTEAFF	TGTGCCAGCAGCTTGGCCCCACAGGGGAACACTGAAGCTTTCTTT
TRBD2	TRBV19	NA	TRBJ2-5	CASSKTSGALGETQYF	TGTGCCAGTAGTAAAACTAGCGGGGCCCTGGGAGAGACCCAGTACTTC
TRBD2	TRBV6-1	NA	TRBJ2-7	CASSEILAGAHEQYF	TGTGCCAGCAGTGAAATTCTAGCGGGGGCCCACGAGCAGTACTTC